Each of the 30 T cell receptor beta chains below was sequenced from the same sample in a study of CD8 T cells in ankylosing spondylitis. TCRdb analysed the 5' RACE reads with MiXCR anew, one entry per CDR3 protein. The sample lists approximately 190,000 distinct CDR3 sequences, 10% to 15% occurring once. The sequencing input was blood, either unsorted or a sorted T cell fraction (not recorded which). The receptor set was obtained from a female donor with ankylosing spondylitis or in good health (not recorded which).

This clonotype appeared many times. The V call is TRBV5-1, the J call TRBJ2-7, with 8 bases identical to TRBD1. Germline CDR1 is SGHRS and CDR2 is YFSETQ. This CDR3 has 15 residues. The V and J ends lost 3 bases and 2 bases, in that order; junction bases with no gene match: 7. The CDR3 region has the DNA TGCGCCAGCAGCTCACAAGGGACAGGTACCTACGAGCAGTACTTC. This translates into CASSSQGTGTYEQYF.

At least ten counts were recorded for this clonotype. V is TRBV19 and J is TRBJ2-1; D call uncertain. The CDR3 has 16 residues. The ends were cut back, 11 bases at V and 7 bases at J, with 27 bases in the middle. Germline V gives CDR1 LNHDA, CDR2 SQIVND (reference sequence). Written as DNA, the CDR3 is TGTGCCTCCAAGCCCAGAGACCCACAGCTGGGTAATGAGCAGTTCTTC. Amino acids: CASKPRDPQLGNEQFF.

J is TRBJ2-1 and V is TRBV20-1; D is perhaps TRBD2 (6 bases). Germline V gene sequence: CDR1 DFQATT, CDR2 SNEGSKA (reference sequence). V lost 7 bases and J lost 3, with 19 bases in between. This CDR3 contains 15 residues. CDR3 sequence reads: CSGRGGGTHYNEQFF. The CDR3 nucleotides are TGCAGTGGCCGAGGTGGCGGGACGCACTACAATGAGCAGTTCTTC.

In regard to this clonotype: Being one base from a much bigger clone, this may be a read error. CDR3 protein: CRARDLEYEQYF. CDR3 nucleotides: TGCAGAGCTAGAGATCTAGAATACGAGCAGTACTTC. The rearrangement joins TRBV20-1 to TRBJ2-7; D gene ambiguous. The germline V gene has CDR1 DFQATT and CDR2 SNEGSKA (reference sequence). This CDR3 comprises 12 residues.

The chain uses TRBV24-1 and TRBJ2-2; D not certain. The CDR3 runs to 16 residues. In germline, CDR1 is KGHDR, CDR2 SFDVKD. V gave up 10 bases and J gave up 1 base, with 18 bases separating them. The CDR3 here is CATQSAATLNTGELFF. CDR3 sequence (DNA): TGTGCCACACAGTCTGCGGCGACTCTGAACACCGGGGAGCTGTTTTTT.

The rearrangement links TRBV20-1 to TRBJ1-5; tentatively, D is TRBD1 (5 bases). The CDR3 consists of 13 residues. V was shortened by 5 bases and J by 5 bases, with 13 bases between the two germline ends. CDR1 is DFQATT, CDR2 SNEGSKA, per germline (reference sequence). CDR3 in DNA: TGCAGTGCTGTCGAGGGGACGCATCAGCCCCAGCATTTT. This translates into CSAVEGTHQPQHF.

The sample holds many counts of this clonotype. This chain joins TRBV7-2 and TRBJ1-5; D not resolved. Trimming removed 6 bases at V and 0 bases at J, with 18 bases between. The CDR3 has 17 residues. In germline, CDR1 is SGHTA, CDR2 FQGNSA. CDR3 in amino acids: CASRGSPGGYSNQPQHF. CDR3 nucleotides: TGTGCCAGCAGGGGGTCCCCAGGCGGTTATAGCAATCAGCCCCAGCATTTT.

This sequence joins TRBV6-2 or TRBV6-3 and TRBJ1-2, with 8 bases fitting TRBD1. From germline, CDR1 is MNHEY and CDR2 SVGEGT. The CDR3 runs 17 residues. V gave up 5 bases and J gave up 3 bases; unmatched junction bases: 14. CDR3: CASSTAGGAGKDYGYTF. The CDR3, as DNA: TGTGCCAGCAGTACCGCAGGGGGCGCGGGAAAGGACTATGGCTACACCTTC.

This clonotype has at least ten counts. This chain links TRBV7-9 with TRBJ2-3, with a possible D match to TRBD1 (6 bases). The CDR3 sequence is 14 residues long. Germline V gene data show CDR1 as SEHNR and CDR2 as FQNEAQ (reference sequence). V gave up 5 bases and J gave up 3 bases, with 12 bases separating them. This CDR3 reads CASSRGQTTDTQYF. CDR3 nucleotides: TGTGCCAGCAGCCGTGGACAGACAACAGATACGCAGTATTTT.

This clonotype was seen many times. The CDR3 bases are TGTGCCAGCAGTTTCCCCGGACTAGCCGAACAGTACTTC. Translated, it gives CASSFPGLAEQYF. V usage is TRBV12-3 or TRBV12-4 and J usage is TRBJ2-7; 8 nucleotides line up with TRBD2. CDR3 size: 13 residues. V was pared by 3 bases and J by 10 bases, with 8 bases of the junction left unmatched.

This clonotype was recorded at least ten times. The chain links TRBV12-3 or TRBV12-4 to TRBJ1-1, with D unresolved. Trimming cost V 4 bases and J 3 bases, with 9 bases left between them. This CDR3 region has 13 residues. The CDR3 loop is CASSWGRDTEAFF. Here the CDR3 DNA reads TGTGCCAGCAGTTGGGGAAGGGACACTGAAGCTTTCTTT.

This chain uses TRBV15 with TRBJ1-1; D perhaps matches TRBD1 (5 bases). Germline CDR1 is LNHNV and CDR2 is YYDKDF (reference sequence). V shed 0 bases and J shed 0 bases, with 14 bases lying between them. This CDR3 contains 17 residues. The CDR3: CATSRDTGTDMNTEAFF. For the CDR3, the DNA is TGTGCCACCAGCAGAGATACGGGGACGGACATGAACACTGAAGCTTTCTTT.

This chain joins TRBV14 and TRBJ2-2; D remains ambiguous. The V gene's germline CDR1 is SGHDN and CDR2 FVKESK. With 1 base removed from V and 3 bases from J, the gap between germline ends came to 18 bases. The CDR3 loop spans 18 amino acids. The CDR3 spells CASSQVYLYSSDTGELFF. CDR3 nucleotides: TGTGCCAGCAGCCAAGTTTATCTATATTCCTCGGACACCGGGGAGCTGTTTTTT.

The V and J genes are TRBV5-1 and TRBJ2-1; D is undetermined. Per the germline V gene, CDR1 is SGHRS and CDR2 is YFSETQ. The CDR3 is made up of 15 amino acids. V lost 0 bases to trimming and J lost 7 bases, with 14 bases between them. The CDR3 spells CASSLGLVGMNEQFF. For the CDR3, the DNA is TGCGCCAGCAGCTTGGGGCTAGTAGGGATGAATGAGCAGTTCTTC.

The chain joins TRBV25-1 to TRBJ2-7; D is unclear. Germline V gives CDR1 MGHDK, CDR2 SYGVNS. The CDR3 is 12 residues long. V was cut by 0 bases and J by 4 bases, with 4 bases left in between. This chain's CDR3 is CASSEYSYEQYF. CDR3 in DNA: TGTGCCAGCAGTGAATATTCGTACGAGCAGTACTTC.

In this sample, this clonotype turned up many times. The chain joins TRBV11-3 to TRBJ1-3; D uncertain. Deletions cut 2 bases from V and 0 bases from J, with 14 bases between. Germline CDR1 SGHNT, CDR2 YENEEA. The CDR3 has 17 residues. This chain's CDR3 is CASSLLTSQISGNTIYF. CDR3 sequence (DNA): TGTGCCAGCAGCTTATTAACGTCGCAGATCTCTGGAAACACCATATATTTT.

This clonotype has a count of ten or more. The chain uses TRBV29-1 and TRBJ2-5; D gene unclear. The CDR3 is made up of 13 amino acids. Between the trimmed V and J ends, which lost 2 bases and 5 bases, there was a span of 12 bases. Germline V gene lookup returns CDR1 SQVTM and CDR2 ANQGSEA. The CDR3 coding sequence is TGCAGCGTTGAAACCTCCCCCCGCGAGACCCAGTACTTC. Its protein is CSVETSPRETQYF.

This clonotype was picked up many times. This chain links TRBV4-1 with TRBJ2-1, with 8 bases matching TRBD1. V was pared by 4 bases and J by 1 base, with 6 bases of the junction left unmatched. Germline V gene sequence: CDR1 MGHRA, CDR2 YSYEKL. This CDR3 has 16 residues. Here the CDR3 DNA reads TGCGCCAGCAGCCCGACCGGGACAGGTTCCTACAATGAGCAGTTCTTC. Protein sequence: CASSPTGTGSYNEQFF.

This clonotype was seen ten or more times. V and J are TRBV7-9 and TRBJ2-5; tentatively, D is TRBD2 (5 bases). CDR1 is SEHNR, CDR2 FQNEAQ, per germline (reference sequence). V dropped 0 bases and J dropped 2 bases, with 7 bases sitting between them. This CDR3 spans 14 amino acids. CDR3 residues: CASSLARDQETQYF. The CDR3 coding sequence is TGTGCCAGCAGCTTAGCCCGGGATCAAGAGACCCAGTACTTC.

This chain joins TRBV12-5 and TRBJ2-2; D might be TRBD1 (5 bases). The CDR3 consists of 16 residues. The V end lost 2 bases, the J end lost 0 bases, and 10 bases lay between the germline ends. Germline lookup yields CDR1 LGHNT and CDR2 FRNRAP. CDR3 in amino acids: CASGLWQGANTGELFF. DNA for the CDR3: TGTGCTAGTGGTTTGTGGCAGGGCGCGAACACCGGGGAGCTGTTTTTT.

Worth noting for this clonotype: A much larger clone sits a single nucleotide away, making a read error possible. This chain links TRBV20-1 with TRBJ1-1; 7 nucleotides match TRBD1. Germline V gene lookup returns CDR1 DFQATT and CDR2 SNEGSKA (reference sequence). The CDR3 loop spans 15 amino acids. In DNA form, the CDR3 reads TGCAGTGCTAGAGGGAGGACAGGATGGAACATTGAAGCTTTCTTT. Protein product: CSARGRTGWNIEAFF.

The sample holds a few counts of this clonotype. This chain joins TRBV29-1 and TRBJ2-1; 8 positions agree with TRBD2. This CDR3 is built from 13 residues. The germline V gene has CDR1 SQVTM and CDR2 ANQGSEA. Trimming took 4 bases from V and 6 from J; bases not matched to a gene: 5. The CDR3 is CSVVASGFNEQFF. Here the CDR3 DNA reads TGCAGCGTTGTAGCTAGCGGGTTCAATGAGCAGTTCTTC.

There are many counts of this clonotype. This chain connects TRBV27 to TRBJ1-5, with D perhaps TRBD1 (6 bases). Germline loops: CDR1 MNHEY, CDR2 SMNVEV (reference sequence). Trimming stripped 6 bases from V and 0 bases from J, with 12 bases between. This CDR3 contains 15 residues. The CDR3 here is CASSFSRGSNQPQHF. In nucleotides, the CDR3 is TGTGCCAGCAGCTTTTCCAGGGGTAGCAATCAGCCCCAGCATTTT.

The rearrangement links TRBV6-1 to TRBJ1-5; no definite D call. V was shortened by 6 bases and J by 5 bases, with 14 bases between the two germline ends. The CDR3 spans 14 residues. CDR1 is MNHNS and CDR2 is SASEGT in the germline V gene. The CDR3 coding sequence is TGTGCCAGCAGCCCCCCAGACCGCTATCAGCCCCAGCATTTT. It yields the protein CASSPPDRYQPQHF.

CDR3 protein: CASSFDTGAYEQYF. The CDR3 DNA reads as TGTGCCAGCAGCTTTGACACAGGGGCCTACGAGCAGTACTTC. The chain employs TRBV7-9 and TRBJ2-7, with 7 bases aligning to TRBD1. Germline CDR1 SEHNR, CDR2 FQNEAQ (reference sequence). Unmatched junction bases numbered 4, after V lost 3 bases and J lost 2 bases. The CDR3 spans 14 residues.

This clonotype was observed many times. This sequence joins TRBV12-3 or TRBV12-4 and TRBJ2-5, with 9 bases aligning to TRBD2. With V trimmed by 6 bases and J by 2 bases, 4 bases remained unmatched. CDR3 length equals 14 residues. CDR3 DNA: TGTGCCAGCAGCCTGGGACTAGCACAAGAGACCCAGTACTTC. This gives the protein CASSLGLAQETQYF.

This clonotype has ten or more counts. The J gene is TRBJ2-5, the V gene TRBV7-2; possibly TRBD2 for D (6 bases). Deletions cut 3 bases from V and 2 bases from J, with 10 bases between. The CDR3 is 14 amino acids. The germline CDR1 and CDR2 sequences are SGHTA and FQGNSA. DNA for the CDR3: TGTGCCAGCAGCTTTACTCTAGCGCAAGAGACCCAGTACTTC. This codes for CASSFTLAQETQYF.

This clonotype was counted between two and nine times. The V and J genes are TRBV20-1 and TRBJ2-1; tentatively, D is TRBD1 or TRBD2 (5 bases each). Germline assignment: CDR1 DFQATT and CDR2 SNEGSKA (reference sequence). This CDR3 contains 14 residues. Trimming took off 6 bases at V and 10 bases at J, with 22 bases between the two ends. CDR3 sequence: CSARPLSRGGEQFF. CDR3 sequence (DNA): TGCAGTGCCCGACCGTTGTCTAGGGGCGGGGAGCAGTTCTTC.

This clonotype appeared many times. The chain employs TRBV6-1 and TRBJ2-7; 7 bases agree with TRBD2. The ends lost 5 bases at V and 4 bases at J; junction bases unmatched: 8. The CDR3 loop spans 14 amino acids. Germline V gene sequence: CDR1 MNHNS, CDR2 SASEGT. CDR3 residues: CASSLAERGYEQYF. As DNA, the CDR3 is TGTGCCAGCAGTCTAGCGGAAAGAGGGTACGAGCAGTACTTC.

Ten or more counts support this clonotype. The rearrangement links TRBV15 to TRBJ2-5, with 9 bases identical to TRBD1. The CDR3 has 16 residues. CDR1 and CDR2 (germline): LNHNV, YYDKDF (reference sequence). Unmatched junction bases numbered 6, after V lost 3 bases and J lost 1 base. The CDR3 is CATSSGTGNVQETQYF. The CDR3 DNA is TGTGCCACCAGCAGTGGGACAGGGAACGTCCAAGAGACCCAGTACTTC.